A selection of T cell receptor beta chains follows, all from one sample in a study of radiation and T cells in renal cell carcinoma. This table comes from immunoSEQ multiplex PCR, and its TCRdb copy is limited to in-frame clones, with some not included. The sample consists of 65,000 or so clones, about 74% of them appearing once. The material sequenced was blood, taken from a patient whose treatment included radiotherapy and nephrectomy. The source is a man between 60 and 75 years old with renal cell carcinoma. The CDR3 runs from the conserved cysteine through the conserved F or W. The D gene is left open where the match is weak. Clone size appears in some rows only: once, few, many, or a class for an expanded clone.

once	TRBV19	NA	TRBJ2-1	CASTGSNEQFF	TGTGCCAGTACTGGGAGCAATGAGCAGTTCTTC
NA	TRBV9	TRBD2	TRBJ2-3	CASSATSGSSADTQYF	TGTGCCAGCAGCGCAACTAGCGGGAGTTCAGCAGATACGCAGTATTTT
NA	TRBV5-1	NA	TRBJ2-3	CASSLMKSTDTQYF	TGCGCCAGCAGCTTGATGAAGAGCACAGATACGCAGTATTTT
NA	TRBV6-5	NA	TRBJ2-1	CASSRLGSSYNEQFF	TGTGCCAGCAGTCGACTAGGAAGCTCCTACAATGAGCAGTTCTTC
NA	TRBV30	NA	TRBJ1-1	CAWSPRGARTEAFF	TGTGCCTGGAGTCCCCGGGGGGCGCGAACTGAAGCTTTCTTT
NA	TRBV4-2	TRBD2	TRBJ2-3	CASSQEAGVRNTQYF	TGTGCCAGCAGCCAAGAGGCGGGAGTAAGGAATACGCAGTATTTT
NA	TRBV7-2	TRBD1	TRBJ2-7	CASSSQTGAYEQYF	TGTGCCAGCAGCTCCCAGACAGGGGCCTACGAGCAGTACTTC
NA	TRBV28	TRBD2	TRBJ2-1	CASSTGLAGVGEQFF	TGTGCCAGCAGTACGGGACTAGCGGGAGTCGGAGAGCAGTTCTTC
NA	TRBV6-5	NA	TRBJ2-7	CASSYSAGPYEQYF	TGTGCCAGCAGTTACTCGGCCGGTCCCTACGAGCAGTACTTC
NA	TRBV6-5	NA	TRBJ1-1	CASRYLGGASTEAFF	TGTGCCAGCAGATATTTAGGGGGGGCGAGCACTGAAGCTTTCTTT
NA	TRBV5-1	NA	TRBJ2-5	CASAPGRQETQYF	TGCGCCAGCGCCCCAGGACGGCAAGAGACCCAGTACTTC
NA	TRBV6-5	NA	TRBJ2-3	CASSRIGVGADTQYF	TGTGCCAGCAGCAGAATAGGGGTGGGAGCAGATACGCAGTATTTT
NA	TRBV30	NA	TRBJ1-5	CAWSVDGNQPQHF	TGTGCCTGGAGCGTGGACGGGAATCAGCCCCAGCATTTT
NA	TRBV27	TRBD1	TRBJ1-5	CASGGQGAGQPQHF	TGTGCCAGTGGGGGACAGGGGGCAGGTCAGCCCCAGCATTTT
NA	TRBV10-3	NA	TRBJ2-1	CAISIEGLGSYNEQFF	TGTGCCATCAGTATTGAAGGACTCGGCTCCTACAATGAGCAGTTCTTC
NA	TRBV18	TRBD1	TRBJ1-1	CASSPPAGGAAEAFF	TGTGCCAGCTCACCACCGGCAGGGGGCGCCGCTGAAGCTTTCTTT
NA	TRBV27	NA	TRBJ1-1	CASSLGGETEAFF	TGTGCCAGCAGTTTAGGAGGGGAAACTGAAGCTTTCTTT
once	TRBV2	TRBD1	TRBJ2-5	CASISGGGYEETQYF	TGTGCCAGCATATCAGGGGGCGGTTACGAAGAGACCCAGTACTTC
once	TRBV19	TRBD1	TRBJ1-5	CASSTWDRANQPQHF	TGTGCCAGTAGTACATGGGACAGGGCCAATCAGCCCCAGCATTTT
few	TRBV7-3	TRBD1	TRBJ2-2	CASSTGGDPTGELFF	TGTGCCAGCAGCACAGGGGGAGATCCCACCGGGGAGCTGTTTTTT
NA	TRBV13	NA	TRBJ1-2	CASASRAYYGYTF	TGTGCCAGCGCGTCCCGAGCTTACTATGGCTACACCTTC
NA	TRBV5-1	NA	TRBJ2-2	CASSLPEGGAGTGELFF	TGCGCCAGCAGCTTACCGGAAGGGGGAGCGGGCACCGGGGAGCTGTTTTTT
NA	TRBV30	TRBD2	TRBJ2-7	CAWSYGGTSNEQYF	TGTGCCTGGAGTTACGGCGGGACTAGTAACGAGCAGTACTTC
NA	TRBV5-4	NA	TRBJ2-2	CASSPPAGSNTGELFF	TGTGCCAGCAGCCCCCCTGCAGGGTCGAACACCGGGGAGCTGTTTTTT
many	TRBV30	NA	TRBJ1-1	CAWSVLGDTEAFF	TGTGCCTGGAGTGTATTGGGGGACACTGAAGCTTTCTTT
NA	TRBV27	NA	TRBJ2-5	CASSSQGAGTQYF	TGTGCCAGCAGTTCACAGGGCGCAGGGACCCAGTACTTC